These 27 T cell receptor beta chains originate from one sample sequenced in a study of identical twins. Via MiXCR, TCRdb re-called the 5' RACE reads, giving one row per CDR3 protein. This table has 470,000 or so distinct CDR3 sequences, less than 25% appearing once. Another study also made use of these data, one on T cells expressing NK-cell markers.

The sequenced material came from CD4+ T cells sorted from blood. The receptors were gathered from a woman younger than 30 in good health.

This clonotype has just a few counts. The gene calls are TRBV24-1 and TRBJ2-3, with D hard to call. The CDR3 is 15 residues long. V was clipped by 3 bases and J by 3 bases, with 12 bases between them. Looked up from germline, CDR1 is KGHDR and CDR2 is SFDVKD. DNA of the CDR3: TGTGCCACCAGTGATCGGAGTGGCGAGACAGATACGCAGTATTTT. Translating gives CATSDRSGETDTQYF.

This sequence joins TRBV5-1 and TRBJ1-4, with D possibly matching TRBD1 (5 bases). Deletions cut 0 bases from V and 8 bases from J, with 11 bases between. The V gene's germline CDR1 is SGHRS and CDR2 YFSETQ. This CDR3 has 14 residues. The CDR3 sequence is CASSLGARDEKLFF. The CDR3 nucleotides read TGCGCCAGCAGCTTGGGGGCGCGGGACGAAAAACTGTTTTTT.

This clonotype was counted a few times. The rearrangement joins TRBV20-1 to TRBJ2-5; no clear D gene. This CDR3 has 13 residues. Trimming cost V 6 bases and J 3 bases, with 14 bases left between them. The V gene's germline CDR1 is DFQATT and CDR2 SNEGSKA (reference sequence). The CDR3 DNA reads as TGCAGTGCAGGATCGGCTACTAAAGAGACCCAGTACTTC. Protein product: CSAGSATKETQYF.

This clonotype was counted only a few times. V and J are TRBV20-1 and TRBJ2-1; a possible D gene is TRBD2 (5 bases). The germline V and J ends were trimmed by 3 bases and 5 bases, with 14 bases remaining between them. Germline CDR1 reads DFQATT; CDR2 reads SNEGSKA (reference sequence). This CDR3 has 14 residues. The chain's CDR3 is CSASPRGLNNEQFF. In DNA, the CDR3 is TGCAGTGCTAGCCCACGCGGGTTGAACAATGAGCAGTTCTTC.

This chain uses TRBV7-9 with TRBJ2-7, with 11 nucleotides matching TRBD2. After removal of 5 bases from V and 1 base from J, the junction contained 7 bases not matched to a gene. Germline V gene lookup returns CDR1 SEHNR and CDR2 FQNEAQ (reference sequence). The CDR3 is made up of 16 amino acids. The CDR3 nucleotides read TGTGCCAGCAGCGCAAGGACTAGCGGGCTATCCTACGAGCAGTACTTC. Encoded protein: CASSARTSGLSYEQYF.

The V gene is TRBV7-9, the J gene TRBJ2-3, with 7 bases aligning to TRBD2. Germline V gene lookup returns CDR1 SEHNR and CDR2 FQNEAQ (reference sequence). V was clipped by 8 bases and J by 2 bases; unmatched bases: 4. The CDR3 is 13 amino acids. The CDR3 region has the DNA TGTGCCAGCGGGGACTACTCCACAGATACGCAGTATTTT. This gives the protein CASGDYSTDTQYF.

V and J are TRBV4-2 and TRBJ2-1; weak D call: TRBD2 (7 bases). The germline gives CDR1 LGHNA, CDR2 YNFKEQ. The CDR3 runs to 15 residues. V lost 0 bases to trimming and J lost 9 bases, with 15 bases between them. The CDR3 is CASSQERGRGTEQFF. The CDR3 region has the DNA TGTGCCAGCAGCCAAGAGCGGGGGCGAGGGACTGAGCAGTTCTTC.

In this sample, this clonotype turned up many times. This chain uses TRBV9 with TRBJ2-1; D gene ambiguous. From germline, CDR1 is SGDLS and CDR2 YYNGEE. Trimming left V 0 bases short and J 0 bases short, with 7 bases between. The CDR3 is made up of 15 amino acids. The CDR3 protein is CASSVGLGSYNEQFF. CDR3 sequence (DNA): TGTGCCAGCAGCGTAGGTCTAGGCTCCTACAATGAGCAGTTCTTC. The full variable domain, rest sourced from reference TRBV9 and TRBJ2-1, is DSGVTQTPKHLITATGQRVTLRCSPRSGDLSVYWYQQSLDQGLQFLIQYYNGEERAKGNILERFSAQQFPDLHSELNLSSLELGDSALYFCASSVGLGSYNEQFFGPGTRLTVL.

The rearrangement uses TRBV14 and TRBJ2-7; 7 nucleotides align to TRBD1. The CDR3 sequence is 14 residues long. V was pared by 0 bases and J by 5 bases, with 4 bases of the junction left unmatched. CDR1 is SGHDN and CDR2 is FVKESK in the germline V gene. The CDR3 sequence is CASSQDPTGNEQYF. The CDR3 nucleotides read TGTGCCAGCAGCCAAGATCCGACAGGGAACGAGCAGTACTTC. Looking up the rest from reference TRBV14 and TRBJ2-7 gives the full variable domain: EAGVTQFPSHSVIEKGQTVTLRCDPISGHDNLYWYRRVMGKEIKFLLHFVKESKQDESGMPNNRFLAERTGGTYSTLKVQPAELEDSGVYFCASSQDPTGNEQYFGPGTRLTVT.

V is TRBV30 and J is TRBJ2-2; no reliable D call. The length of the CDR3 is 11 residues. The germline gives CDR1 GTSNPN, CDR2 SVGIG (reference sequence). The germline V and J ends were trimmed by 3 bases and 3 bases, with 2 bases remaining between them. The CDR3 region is CAWRHTGELFF. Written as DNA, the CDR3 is TGTGCCTGGAGACACACCGGGGAGCTGTTTTTT.

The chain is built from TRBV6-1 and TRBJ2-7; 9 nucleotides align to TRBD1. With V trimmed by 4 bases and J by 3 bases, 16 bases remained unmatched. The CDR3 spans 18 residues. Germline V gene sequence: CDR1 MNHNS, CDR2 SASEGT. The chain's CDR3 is CASSAPFFGQGIFYEQYF. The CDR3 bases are TGTGCCAGCAGTGCACCGTTCTTCGGACAGGGGATATTCTACGAGCAGTACTTC.

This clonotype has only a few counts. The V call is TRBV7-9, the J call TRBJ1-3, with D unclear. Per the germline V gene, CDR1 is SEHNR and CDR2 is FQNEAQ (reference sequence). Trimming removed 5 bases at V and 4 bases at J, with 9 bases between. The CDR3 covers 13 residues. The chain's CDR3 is CASSRADGNTIYF. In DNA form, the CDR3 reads TGTGCCAGCAGCAGGGCCGACGGAAACACCATATATTTT.

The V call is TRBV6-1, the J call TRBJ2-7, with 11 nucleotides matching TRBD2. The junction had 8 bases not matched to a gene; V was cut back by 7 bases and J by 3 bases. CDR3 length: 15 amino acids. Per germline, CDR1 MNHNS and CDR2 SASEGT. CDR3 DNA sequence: TGTGCCAGCACCGCCGGGACTAGCGGCAACTACGAGCAGTACTTC. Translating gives CASTAGTSGNYEQYF.

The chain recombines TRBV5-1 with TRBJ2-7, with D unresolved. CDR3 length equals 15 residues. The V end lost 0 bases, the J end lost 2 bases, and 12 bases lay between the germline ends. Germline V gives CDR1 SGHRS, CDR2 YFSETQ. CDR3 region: CASSLGLVTPYEQYF. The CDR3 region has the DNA TGCGCCAGCAGCTTGGGGCTGGTAACTCCCTACGAGCAGTACTTC.

The CDR3, as DNA: TGTGCCAGCAGCCAAGACCGGGGCGGGGGAGATGAGCAGTTCTTC. It encodes CASSQDRGGGDEQFF. The chain employs TRBV4-2 and TRBJ2-1, with 7 bases that match TRBD2. Trimming at V came to 0 bases and at J to 8 bases, leaving 7 bases not matched to a gene. CDR1 LGHNA and CDR2 YNFKEQ come from the germline V gene. This CDR3 has 15 residues.

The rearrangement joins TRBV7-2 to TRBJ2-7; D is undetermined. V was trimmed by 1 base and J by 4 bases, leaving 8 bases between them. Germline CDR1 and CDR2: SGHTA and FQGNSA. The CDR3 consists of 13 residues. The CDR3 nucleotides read TGTGCCAGCAGCTTAGAGAGGAAATACGAGCAGTACTTC. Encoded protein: CASSLERKYEQYF.

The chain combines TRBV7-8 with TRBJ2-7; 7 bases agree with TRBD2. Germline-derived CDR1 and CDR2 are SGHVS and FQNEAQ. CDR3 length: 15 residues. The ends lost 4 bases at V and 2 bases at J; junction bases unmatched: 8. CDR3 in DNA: TGTGCCAGCAGCTACGCCGGGGGGACCGCCTACGAGCAGTACTTC. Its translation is CASSYAGGTAYEQYF.

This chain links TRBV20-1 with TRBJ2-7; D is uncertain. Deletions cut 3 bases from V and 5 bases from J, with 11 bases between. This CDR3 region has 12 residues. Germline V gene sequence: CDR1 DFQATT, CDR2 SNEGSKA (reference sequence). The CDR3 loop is CSASLSWDEQYF. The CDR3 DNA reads TGCAGTGCTAGTCTCAGCTGGGACGAGCAGTACTTC.

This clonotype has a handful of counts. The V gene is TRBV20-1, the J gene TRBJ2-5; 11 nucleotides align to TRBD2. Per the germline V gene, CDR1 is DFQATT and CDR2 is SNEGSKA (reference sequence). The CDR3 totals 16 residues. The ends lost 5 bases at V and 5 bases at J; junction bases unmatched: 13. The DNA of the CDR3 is TGCAGTGCTCCCCGTGGTAGCGGGGGGGCCAGGGAGACCCAGTACTTC. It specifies CSAPRGSGGARETQYF.

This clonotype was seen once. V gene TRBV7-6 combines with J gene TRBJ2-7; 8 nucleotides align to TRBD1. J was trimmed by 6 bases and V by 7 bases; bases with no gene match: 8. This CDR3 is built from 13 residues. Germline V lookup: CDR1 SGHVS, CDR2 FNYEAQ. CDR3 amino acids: CASIAQGAGEQYF. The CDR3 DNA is TGTGCCAGCATCGCCCAGGGGGCAGGCGAGCAGTACTTC.

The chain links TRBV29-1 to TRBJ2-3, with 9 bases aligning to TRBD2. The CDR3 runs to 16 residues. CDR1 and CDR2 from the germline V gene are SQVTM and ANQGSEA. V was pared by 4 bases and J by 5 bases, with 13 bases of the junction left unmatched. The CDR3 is CSVVRLAGKYGDTQYF. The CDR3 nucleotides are TGCAGCGTTGTACGTCTAGCGGGGAAATATGGAGATACGCAGTATTTT.

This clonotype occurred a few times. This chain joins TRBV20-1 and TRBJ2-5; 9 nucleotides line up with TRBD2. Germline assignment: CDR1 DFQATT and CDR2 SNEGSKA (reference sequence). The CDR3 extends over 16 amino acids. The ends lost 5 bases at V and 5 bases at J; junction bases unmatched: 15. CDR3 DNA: TGCAGTGCTGGGTTTAGCGGGGGTCTTCAGCGGGAGACCCAGTACTTC. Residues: CSAGFSGGLQRETQYF.

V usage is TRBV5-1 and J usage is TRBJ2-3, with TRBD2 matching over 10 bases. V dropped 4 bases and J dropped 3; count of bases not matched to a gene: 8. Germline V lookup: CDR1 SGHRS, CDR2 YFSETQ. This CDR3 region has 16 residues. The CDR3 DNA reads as TGCGCCAGCAGCCGTACTCTAGCGGGGGTAACAGATACGCAGTATTTT. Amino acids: CASSRTLAGVTDTQYF.

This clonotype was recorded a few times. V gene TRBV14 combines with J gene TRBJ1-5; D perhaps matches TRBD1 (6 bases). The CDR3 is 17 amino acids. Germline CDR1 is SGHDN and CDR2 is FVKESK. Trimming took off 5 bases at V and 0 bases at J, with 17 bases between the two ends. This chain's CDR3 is CASSYGTSYDSNQPQHF. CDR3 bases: TGTGCCAGCAGCTACGGGACATCATACGATAGCAATCAGCCCCAGCATTTT.

The CDR3 coding sequence is TGTGCCAGCAGACCCGGGACTAGCGTAGAGACCCAGTACTTC. It yields the protein CASRPGTSVETQYF. The J gene is TRBJ2-5, the V gene TRBV7-9; TRBD2 aligns across 10 bases. The CDR3 has 14 amino acids. CDR1 is SEHNR and CDR2 is FQNEAQ in the germline V gene (reference sequence). V was clipped by 6 bases and J by 4 bases; unmatched bases: 5.

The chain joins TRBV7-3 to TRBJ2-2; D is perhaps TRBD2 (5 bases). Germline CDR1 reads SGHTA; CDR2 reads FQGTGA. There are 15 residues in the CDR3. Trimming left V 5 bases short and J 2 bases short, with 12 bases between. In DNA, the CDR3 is TGTGCCAGCAGCGTCGGACTCGCTAACACCGGGGAGCTGTTTTTT. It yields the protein CASSVGLANTGELFF.

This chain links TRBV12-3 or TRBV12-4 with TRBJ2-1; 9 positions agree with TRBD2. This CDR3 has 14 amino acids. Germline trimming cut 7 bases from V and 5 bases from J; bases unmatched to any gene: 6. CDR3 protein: CASTASGVHNEQFF. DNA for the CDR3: TGTGCCAGCACTGCTAGCGGGGTCCACAATGAGCAGTTCTTC.